This T cell receptor (beta chain) was recorded in a study of early T cells in non-severe SARS-CoV-2 infection (dated by TCRdb to 2020 to 2022). Study-wide context: Bulk RNA from unsorted whole blood was used for TCR sequencing, so alpha and beta chains could not be paired. What the study reported, not specific to this receptor: VDJdb matching was skewed toward anti-spike CD8 responses and likely underestimated virus-specific expansions, missing private and CD4 specificities.

CDR1 and CDR2, per the germline V gene (reference sequence), are MNHNY and SVGAGI. Spanning cysteine to phenylalanine, the CDR3 consists of 13 amino acids. Only the CDR3 part of the read is kept: 39 bases, read in frame from the first base. About this clonotype itself: Its antigen target is currently unknown. A read error is possible here, since a much larger clone lies one base away.

A case-control design nested within a healthcare worker cohort in London, UK, was used, with weekly nasopharyngeal swab PCR tests and blood sampling performed. Healthcare workers were enrolled in the week of the UK lockdown, from 23 to 31 March 2020, and were followed every week for up to roughly 15 weeks. Library construction relied on 5' RACE. Sequencing relied on a NextSeq 500. The TCR library protocol attached unique molecular identifiers to individual cDNA molecules to correct for sequencing error and PCR bias. TCR alpha and beta chains were both sequenced, and the abundances of alpha and beta sequences in each sample were closely correlated with each other. Regarding the original processing steps: Decombinator V4 was used to perform V gene, J gene and CDR3 annotation of TCR sequences. Expanded TCRs were defined as changing significantly between any two time points under a Poisson model with p below 0.0001. TCR abundances were normalised to the total number of TCRs sequenced per sample and expressed as counts per million. MAIT TCRs were defined by TRAV1-2 paired with TRAJ12, TRAJ20 or TRAJ33, and iNKT TCRs by TRAV10 paired with TRAJ18. VDJdb, accessed on 1 November 2021, was searched for TCRs annotated for CMV, EBV and SARS-CoV-2, and TCRs annotated for more than one antigen were excluded. The public reads were reanalyzed by TCRdb: fastp trimming at Q25, MiXCR alignment, in-frame beta chains only. Rows are combined by CDR3 protein, so each entry shows the most common genes and DNA. TCRdb's processing, not the authors', yielded these V and J calls. This sample is represented by around 76,000 distinct CDR3 sequences; roughly 15% of them were singletons. 3% to 4.5% of the sample is in the top ten clones.

This receptor was taken from an adult who was a healthcare worker with PCR-confirmed SARS-CoV-2 infection or an uninfected control (not recorded which). The sequencing here drew on whole blood, taken at baseline. The chain couples TRBV6-6 to TRBJ2-5; perhaps TRBD1 is the D gene, with 5 bases matching. The CDR3 has the sequence CASRPSGQETLYF. The sequence in DNA is TGTGCCAGCAGACCCTCCGGACAAGAGACCCTGTACTTC.